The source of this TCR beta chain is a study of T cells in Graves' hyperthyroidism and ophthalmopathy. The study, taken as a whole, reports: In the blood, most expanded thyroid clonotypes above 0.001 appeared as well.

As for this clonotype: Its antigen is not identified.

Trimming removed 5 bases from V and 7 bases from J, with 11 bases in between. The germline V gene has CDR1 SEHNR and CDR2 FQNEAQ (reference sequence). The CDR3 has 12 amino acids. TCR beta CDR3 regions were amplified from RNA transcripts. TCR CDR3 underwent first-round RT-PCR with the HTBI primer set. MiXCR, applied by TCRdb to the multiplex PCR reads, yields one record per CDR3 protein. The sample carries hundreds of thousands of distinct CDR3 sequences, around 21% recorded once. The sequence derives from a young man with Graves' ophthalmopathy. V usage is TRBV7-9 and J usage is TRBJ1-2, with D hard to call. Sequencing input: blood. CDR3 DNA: TGTGCCAGCAGCCCCTTCGACGTTGGCTACACCTTC. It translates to CASSPFDVGYTF. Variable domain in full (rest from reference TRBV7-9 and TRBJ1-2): DTGVSQNPRHKITKRGQNVTFRCDPISEHNRLYWYRQTLGQGPEFLTYFQNEAQLEKSRLLSDRFSAERPKGSFSTLEIQRTEQGDSAMYLCASSPFDVGYTFGSGTRLTVV.